This T cell receptor beta chain emerged from a study of blood T cell repertoires in COVID-19. Across the whole study: Acute and convalescent COVID-19 specimens originated in the United States, Italy and Spain. From T cells, B-cell-depleted T cells, or PBMCs came the material, which was cDNA or gDNA.

CDR1 and CDR2 (germline): SGHNT, YENEEA. The germline V and J ends were trimmed by 1 base and 3 bases, with 21 bases remaining between them. The CDR3 extends over 18 amino acids. In the authors' methods: Nucleated cell number was recorded as an estimate derived from reference gene primer amplification. Profiled with immunoSEQ multiplex PCR; TCRdb holds only in-frame clones, not every one. That table is the source of V, J and clone size, and D and trimming were worked out from the DNA. The sample contains some 22,000 clones, 89% of which appear only once. The source is a human donor with active COVID-19. The donor label of this sample is uncertain. The genes are TRBV11-3 and TRBJ2-5; perhaps TRBD1 as D (6 bases). The sequencing input was peripheral blood. CDR3 DNA: TGTGCCAGCAGCTTAGTATTGAGATCCGGGACACCAAAAGAGACCCAGTACTTC. Translating gives CASSLVLRSGTPKETQYF.